Shown below are 19 T cell receptor beta chains from a single sample sequenced in a study of CD8 T cells in Susac syndrome. Random hexamers were used to reverse transcribe the RNA input (roughly 0.5 to 1 ug). Using its own MiXCR run on the immunoSEQ multiplex PCR reads, TCRdb lists one record per CDR3 protein. The table shows 240,000 or so distinct CDR3 sequences, with 90% to 97% occurring only once. Sequencing was done on a sample of CD4+ T cells from PBMCs. The receptors were sampled from a human donor with Susac syndrome.

The gene calls are TRBV4-1 and TRBJ1-1; TRBD1 aligns across 7 bases. The CDR3 is 14 residues long. Trimming cost V 6 bases and J 1 base; bases outside gene matches: 5. The germline V gene has CDR1 MGHRA and CDR2 YSYEKL. The CDR3 spells CASRLAGGNTEAFF. The DNA for the CDR3 is TGCGCCAGCAGATTAGCAGGGGGGAACACTGAAGCTTTCTTT.

This clonotype was seen just once. The V call is TRBV29-1, the J call TRBJ2-1, with 11 bases lining up with TRBD1. Germline values: CDR1 SQVTM, CDR2 ANQGSEA. The CDR3 contains 15 residues. With 7 bases clipped from V and 2 bases from J, the junction kept 7 bases outside the gene matches. For the CDR3, the DNA is TGCAGCGCCGAGGGGGACAGGGGGACCTACAATGAGCAGTTCTTC. Its translation: CSAEGDRGTYNEQFF.

This rearrangement joins TRBV3-1 to TRBJ2-6; no definite D call. Germline CDR1 LGHDT, CDR2 YNNKEL (reference sequence). This CDR3 contains 14 residues. Between the trimmed V and J ends, which lost 1 base and 4 bases, there was a span of 5 bases. In nucleotides, the CDR3 is TGTGCCAGCAGCCAAGTGGACGGGGCCAACGTCCTGACTTTC. Protein sequence: CASSQVDGANVLTF.

V and J are TRBV25-1 and TRBJ1-2; D not resolved. This CDR3 spans 15 amino acids. V was cut by 2 bases and J by 0 bases, with 10 bases left in between. Germline V gene lookup returns CDR1 MGHDK and CDR2 SYGVNS. The CDR3 reads CASSEVGTSNYGYTF. The DNA of the CDR3 is TGTGCCAGCAGTGAAGTCGGAACATCTAACTATGGCTACACCTTC.

The chain has TRBV18 and TRBJ2-5; D perhaps matches TRBD1 (8 bases). V lost 0 bases, J lost 9 bases, and 20 bases lay in between. CDR1 and CDR2 from the germline V gene are KGHSH and LQKENI. There are 16 residues in the CDR3. CDR3 residues: CASSPPSTGGAMAQYF. The CDR3 coding sequence is TGTGCCAGCTCACCACCGTCCACAGGGGGGGCGATGGCCCAGTACTTC.

The rearrangement uses TRBV5-1 and TRBJ1-4; D not certain. CDR3 size: 17 residues. The V gene lost 4 bases and the J gene lost 0 bases, with 16 bases spanning the gap. From germline, CDR1 is SGHRS and CDR2 YFSETQ. The CDR3, as DNA: TGCGCCAGCAGCATCGGCCCAGAGGTTGCAACTAATGAAAAACTGTTTTTT. Its protein product is CASSIGPEVATNEKLFF.

V and J are TRBV11-3 and TRBJ2-1, with unresolved D. This CDR3 region has 16 residues. In germline, CDR1 is SGHNT, CDR2 YENEEA. V was clipped by 0 bases and J by 1 base, with 10 bases between them. The CDR3 here is CASSLDLLGSYNEQFF. Written as DNA, the CDR3 is TGTGCCAGCAGCTTAGATCTTCTTGGTTCCTACAATGAGCAGTTCTTC.

In its sample, this clonotype was seen a few times. The CDR3 nucleotides are TGTGCCAGCAGTGCCGGACCCATGCTCCGGAGCTACGAGCAGTACTTC. This gives the protein CASSAGPMLRSYEQYF. The V and J genes are TRBV28 and TRBJ2-7; no firm D call. CDR3 length equals 16 residues. Germline lookup yields CDR1 MDHEN and CDR2 SYDVKM. Trimming took 5 bases from V and 3 from J, leaving 20 bases between them.

The CDR3 DNA reads TGTGCCAGTAGCGTACGGGAAGGGGAGACCCAGTACTTC. This gives the protein CASSVREGETQYF. The chain carries TRBV19 and TRBJ2-5; tentative D call: TRBD2 (5 bases). In germline, CDR1 is LNHDA, CDR2 SQIVND (reference sequence). The CDR3 is made up of 13 amino acids. The ends were cut back, 6 bases at V and 5 bases at J, with 13 bases in the middle.

The chain couples TRBV20-1 to TRBJ2-1; 7 bases are a match to TRBD2. Germline V gives CDR1 DFQATT, CDR2 SNEGSKA (reference sequence). The junction had 4 bases not matched to a gene; V was cut back by 0 bases and J by 5 bases. The CDR3 totals 14 residues. The CDR3: CSAREGRANNEQFF. CDR3 nucleotide sequence: TGCAGTGCTAGAGAAGGGAGGGCCAACAATGAGCAGTTCTTC.

The gene calls are TRBV6-2 or TRBV6-3 and TRBJ2-7; D ambiguous. From germline, CDR1 is MNHEY and CDR2 SVGEGT. Trimming stripped 0 bases from V and 0 bases from J, with 6 bases between. The CDR3 loop spans 14 amino acids. CDR3 loop: CASSYSWHSYEQYF. The CDR3 region has the DNA TGTGCCAGCAGTTACTCGTGGCACTCCTACGAGCAGTACTTC.

This rearrangement joins TRBV3-1 to TRBJ1-5; D might be TRBD1 (6 bases). V was pared by 0 bases and J by 6 bases, with 15 bases between. Looked up from germline, CDR1 is LGHDT and CDR2 is YNNKEL (reference sequence). The CDR3 length is 16 residues. The CDR3 nucleotides are TGTGCCAGCAGCCAAGAGGGCACAGGGCCTCGTCAGCCCCAGCATTTT. This sequence encodes CASSQEGTGPRQPQHF.

The V and J genes are TRBV29-1 and TRBJ2-3; no clear D gene. V lost 6 bases and J lost 6, with 7 bases in between. CDR3 length: 10 residues. Germline V gene data show CDR1 as SQVTM and CDR2 as ANQGSEA. CDR3 loop: CSVGVDTQYF. As DNA, the CDR3 is TGCAGCGTAGGTGTTGATACGCAGTATTTT.

V is TRBV19 and J is TRBJ1-5; 9 nucleotides match TRBD1. The CDR3 length is 15 residues. The trim removed 7 bases at V and 5 bases at J, leaving 9 bases unmatched. Germline CDR1 LNHDA, CDR2 SQIVND (reference sequence). CDR3 in DNA: TGTGCCAGTACCCACCGGGACAGGGACGATCAGCCCCAGCATTTT. Residues: CASTHRDRDDQPQHF. Variable domain in full (rest from reference TRBV19 and TRBJ1-5): DGGITQSPKYLFRKEGQNVTLSCEQNLNHDAMYWYRQDPGQGLRLIYYSQIVNDFQKGDIAEGYSVSREKKESFPLTVTSAQKNPTAFYLCASTHRDRDDQPQHFGDGTRLSIL.

V gene TRBV7-3 combines with J gene TRBJ2-7; D is tentatively TRBD1 or TRBD2 (5 bases each). Germline V CDR1 and CDR2: SGHTA, FQGTGA. CDR3 size: 12 residues. V lost 4 bases, J lost 12 bases, and 16 bases lay in between. The CDR3 protein is CASSSPSRVMYF. As DNA, the CDR3 is TGTGCCAGCAGCTCCCCTAGCAGGGTGATGTACTTC.

This rearrangement joins TRBV7-6 to TRBJ2-1, with TRBD1 matching 7 bases. The ends lost 5 bases at V and 10 bases at J; junction bases unmatched: 14. Germline assignment: CDR1 SGHVS and CDR2 FNYEAQ. This CDR3 has 15 amino acids. The CDR3 coding sequence is TGTGCCAGCAGCCCCTGGCATTTACCGGGACAGGAGCAGTTCTTC. This encodes CASSPWHLPGQEQFF.

This clonotype was counted between two and nine times. The rearrangement links TRBV12-3 or TRBV12-4 to TRBJ2-2, with a tentative D call TRBD1 (5 bases). V was clipped by 4 bases and J by 6 bases, with 9 bases between them. The CDR3 spans 13 residues. The CDR3 is CASSSQGSGELFF. The CDR3 DNA reads as TGTGCCAGCAGTTCTCAGGGTTCCGGGGAGCTGTTTTTT.

V and J are TRBV21-1 and TRBJ2-1. TRBV21-1 is a known pseudogene. CDR3 size: 15 residues. The CDR3 reads CASSKAGSSYNEQFF. The CDR3 DNA sequence: TGTGCCAGCAGCAAAGCCGGCAGCTCCTACAATGAGCAGTTCTTC.

The rearrangement joins TRBV4-2 to TRBJ2-7; TRBD2 matches at 13 bases. In germline, CDR1 is LGHNA, CDR2 YNFKEQ. This CDR3 is built from 15 residues. After removal of 5 bases from V and 2 bases from J, the junction contained 3 bases not matched to a gene. CDR3: CASSLGLAGPYEQYF. Here the CDR3 DNA reads TGTGCCAGCAGCTTGGGACTAGCGGGACCCTACGAGCAGTACTTC.